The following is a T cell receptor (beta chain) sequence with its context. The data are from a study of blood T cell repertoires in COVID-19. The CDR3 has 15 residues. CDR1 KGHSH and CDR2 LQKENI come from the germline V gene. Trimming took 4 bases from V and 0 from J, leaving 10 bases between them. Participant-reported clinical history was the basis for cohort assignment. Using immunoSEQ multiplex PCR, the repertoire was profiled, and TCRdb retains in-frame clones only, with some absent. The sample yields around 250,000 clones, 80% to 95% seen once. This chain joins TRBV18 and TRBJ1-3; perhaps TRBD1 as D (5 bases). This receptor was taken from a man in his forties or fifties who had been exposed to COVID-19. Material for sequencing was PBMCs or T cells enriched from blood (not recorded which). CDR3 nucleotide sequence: TGTGCCAGCTCACGCAGGGAGGCCTCTGGAAACACCATATATTTT. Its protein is CASSRREASGNTIYF.